This T cell receptor (beta chain) was obtained from a study of cytomegalovirus exposure and HLA in healthy donors. Study-wide background: Of some 410 genotyped donors, around 80% grouped in the Caucasian-associated ancestry cluster. Study results and caveats: Whilst most TCR sequences proved rare, a subset of public TCRs occurred across many donors. There was a cluster of highly shared sequence variants that was likely a sequencing artifact. Certain indistinguishable V segments, among them TRBV6-2 and TRBV6-3, were excluded.

The trim removed 3 bases at V and 7 bases at J, leaving 13 bases unmatched. CDR3 length: 16 residues. Germline CDR1 reads MNHEY; CDR2 reads SVGAGI. In the PCR, 60 Vbeta and 13 Jbeta primers were used. Using immunoSEQ multiplex PCR, the repertoire was profiled, and TCRdb retains in-frame clones only, with some absent. There are about 150,000 clones in the sample, with under 2.5% held by the top ten. Worth noting for this clone: As yet, its antigen is unknown.

The TCR sequence derives from a man in his thirties or forties in good health and CMV-seronegative. The chain joins TRBV6-5 to TRBJ2-7; 9 bases align to TRBD1. Sequencing used PBMCs. DNA of the CDR3: TGTGCCAGCAGTTATGTACCGGGACAGGGAAGCGGGGAGCAGTACTTC. Protein product: CASSYVPGQGSGEQYF.